This is a list of T cell receptor beta chains from one sample in a study of identical twins. TCRdb passed the 5' RACE reads through MiXCR, listing each CDR3 protein once. The sample has 1.5 million to 2 million distinct CDR3 sequences; less than 35% are singletons. The sequenced material came from cord blood. These receptors were taken from a newborn girl in good health. The CDR3 runs from the conserved cysteine through the conserved F or W. A D gene is named only where the DNA matches it firmly. Clone size appears in some rows only: once, few, many, or a class for an expanded clone.

j_call | v_call | clone_size | d_call | cdr3_nt | cdr3_aa
TRBJ1-2 | TRBV6-6 | once | . | TGTGCCAGCAGTTACTCGAGATACGGTAACTATGGCTACACCTTC | CASSYSRYGNYGYTF
TRBJ2-1 | TRBV11-2 | few | . | TGTGCCAGCAGGGACCTGCGGGGCCCAACCTACAATGAGCAGTTCTTC | CASRDLRGPTYNEQFF
TRBJ2-1 | TRBV29-1 | . | . | TGCAGCGTTGTGGCCAGCTCCTACAATGAGCAGTTCTTC | CSVVASSYNEQFF
TRBJ2-1 | TRBV20-1 | . | . | TGCAGTGCCGACATGGTTAACAATGAGCAGGTCTTC | CSADMVNNEQVF
TRBJ2-3 | TRBV20-1 | . | TRBD2 | TGCAGTGCTAGAGGCGGGACTAGCGGGAGTGGTACAGATGCGCAGTATTTT | CSARGGTSGSGTDAQYF
TRBJ2-7 | TRBV12-3/TRBV12-4 | few | . | TGTGCCAGCAGTTTCCAGGGGAGCTCCTACAATGAGCAGTACTTC | CASSFQGSSYNEQYF
TRBJ2-1 | TRBV19 | . | . | TGTGCCAGTAGTATTGAGGTTGGTGGGAATGAGCAGTTCTTC | CASSIEVGGNEQFF
TRBJ2-1 | TRBV10-3 | . | . | TGTGCCATCAGTGAGTCTGTAGTATTGGGCCATGAGCAGTTCTTC | CAISESVVLGHEQFF
TRBJ2-1 | TRBV20-1 | few | TRBD2 | TGCAGTGCTAGTCTTAGAGCGGGGGCCTACAATGAGCAGTTCTTC | CSASLRAGAYNEQFF
TRBJ2-7 | TRBV7-9 | few | TRBD2 | TGTGCCAGCAGCTTAGCAAACCGACTACTAGCGGGGGGCTACGAGCAGTACTTC | CASSLANRLLAGGYEQYF
TRBJ1-1 | TRBV5-1 | many | . | TGCGCCAGCAGCTTGGCGGTTCCGAACACTGAAGCTTTCTTT | CASSLAVPNTEAFF
TRBJ1-5 | TRBV20-1 | . | TRBD1 | TGCAGTGCTGACTCCTTTGGACAGGGAAGGGATCAGCCCCAGCATTTT | CSADSFGQGRDQPQHF
TRBJ2-7 | TRBV20-1 | . | . | TGCAGTGCTAGGAATCCAGCGCCCGACTACTTGCCCTACGAGCAGTACTTC | CSARNPAPDYLPYEQYF
TRBJ2-3 | TRBV5-1 | few | TRBD1 | TGCGCCAGCAGACGGGACAGCTCAGCAGATACGCAGTATTTT | CASRRDSSADTQYF
TRBJ2-7 | TRBV7-6 | few | . | TGTGCCAGCAGCCTATTCGTTAAAAGGGCAGGGGCCTCCTACGAGCAGTACTTC | CASSLFVKRAGASYEQYF
TRBJ1-6 | TRBV6-6 | few | . | TGTGCCAGCACACCTACGAACTCACCCCTCCACTTT | CASTPTNSPLHF
TRBJ1-1 | TRBV6-5 | few | . | TGTGCCAGCAGTTACTCGTTCCAAGCGAGGGACACTGAAGCTTTCTTT | CASSYSFQARDTEAFF
TRBJ2-7 | TRBV7-9 | . | TRBD1 | TGTGCCAGCAGCTCCGACCGGACAGGGAGATCCTACGAGCAGTACTTC | CASSSDRTGRSYEQYF
TRBJ2-7 | TRBV6-1 | . | TRBD2 | TGTGCCAGCAGTGAAGGGCTAGCGGGAGGCAACCTCTACGAGCAGTACTTC | CASSEGLAGGNLYEQYF
TRBJ2-2 | TRBV29-1 | . | TRBD2 | TGCAGCGTGCCTACTAGCGGGAGGGCCACCGGGGAGCTGTTTTTT | CSVPTSGRATGELFF
TRBJ2-7 | TRBV11-2 | many | . | TGTGCCAGCAGCCTGGTCTCCTACTACGAGCAGTACTTC | CASSLVSYYEQYF
TRBJ2-3 | TRBV15 | . | . | TGTGCCACCAGCAGGGACAGAGCCACAGATACGCAGTATTTT | CATSRDRATDTQYF
TRBJ2-5 | TRBV7-7 | . | . | TGTGCCAGCAGCCAGACCGTGGTGTGGTCGGCCCAGTACTTC | CASSQTVVWSAQYF
TRBJ1-6 | TRBV6-1 | few | . | TGTGCCAGCAGTCCCCGGACGGCGAGCTCCTATAATTCACCCCTCCACTTT | CASSPRTASSYNSPLHF
TRBJ2-3 | TRBV7-9 | few | . | TGTGCCAGCAGCTCCAGGTCCCTCAGCACAGATACGCAGTATTTT | CASSSRSLSTDTQYF
TRBJ2-3 | TRBV20-1 | few | . | TGCAGTGCTAGGGTTTTGGACGAAACAGATACGCAGTATTTT | CSARVLDETDTQYF
TRBJ2-1 | TRBV4-1 | . | . | TGCGCCAGCAGCCAAGGCCCAGGGAGTTATGAGCGGTTCTTC | CASSQGPGSYERFF
TRBJ1-2 | TRBV12-3/TRBV12-4 | . | TRBD1 | TGTGCCAGCACCACCTACAGGGGGAAATCAGGCTACACCTTC | CASTTYRGKSGYTF
TRBJ1-2 | TRBV12-5 | few | TRBD1 | TGTGCTAGTGGGGGACAGCTCTATGGCTACACCTTC | CASGGQLYGYTF
TRBJ1-2 | TRBV12-3/TRBV12-4 | . | . | TGTGCCAGCAGCTCCGGGACAACCTATGGCTACACCTTC | CASSSGTTYGYTF
TRBJ2-1 | TRBV29-1 | few | . | TGCAGCGTTGTTATGAGGCGGCAGTTCTTC | CSVVMRRQFF
TRBJ1-1 | TRBV28 | once | TRBD1 | TGTGCCAGCAACATACTGAGAATACAGGGGCCTTACATGAACACTGAAGCTTTCTTT | CASNILRIQGPYMNTEAFF
TRBJ2-1 | TRBV29-1 | . | TRBD1 | TGCAGCGTTGAAGGGGACAGGGGCTCCTACAATGAGCAGTTCTTC | CSVEGDRGSYNEQFF
TRBJ2-1 | TRBV20-1 | . | TRBD2 | TGCAGTGCTAGAGATTCGTCCGGGACTAGCAAGAATGAGCAGTTCTTC | CSARDSSGTSKNEQFF
TRBJ2-7 | TRBV5-1 | many | TRBD2 | TGCGCCAGCAGCTTACTAGCGGGGCTCTACGAGCAGTACTTC | CASSLLAGLYEQYF
TRBJ2-1 | TRBV3-1 | . | TRBD2 | TGTGCCAGCAGCCAAGGGGGACTAGCGGGGAGCCACAATGAGCAGTTCTTC | CASSQGGLAGSHNEQFF
TRBJ2-1 | TRBV6-5 | . | TRBD1 | TGTGCCAGCAGTTACGAGACAGGGGCCGAGCAGTTCTTC | CASSYETGAEQFF
TRBJ2-6 | TRBV20-1 | few | . | TGCAGTGCTAGAGATGGCTCCCTATTCTCTGGGGCCAACGTCCTGACTTTC | CSARDGSLFSGANVLTF
TRBJ2-5 | TRBV12-3/TRBV12-4 | . | . | TGTGCCAGCAGTTCTTACAGTGGACCAAGGCAAGAGACCCAGTACTTC | CASSSYSGPRQETQYF
TRBJ2-3 | TRBV14 | . | TRBD2 | TGTGCCAGCAGCCAAGGACCGGGACTAGCAGATACGCAGTATTTT | CASSQGPGLADTQYF
TRBJ1-2 | TRBV20-1 | few | . | TGCAGTGCTAGAGATCTAGGAGGGAGGTTCAACTATGGCTACACCTTC | CSARDLGGRFNYGYTF
TRBJ2-3 | TRBV6-5 | . | TRBD2 | TGTGCCAGCAGTTATCCTGACGGTCGACTAGCGGGAGGGCCGAGAGATACGCAGTATTTT | CASSYPDGRLAGGPRDTQYF
TRBJ1-1 | TRBV20-1 | . | . | TGCAGTGCTAGAGGTGGCAGGGTAAGCGCTGAAGCTTTCTTT | CSARGGRVSAEAFF
TRBJ1-6 | TRBV6-6 | . | TRBD1 | TGTGCCAGCACCCCCGACAGGGACAATTCACCCCTCCACTTT | CASTPDRDNSPLHF
TRBJ2-1 | TRBV5-1 | . | . | TGCGCCACCAGCTTGACTCGAGACAATGAGCAGTTCTTC | CATSLTRDNEQFF
TRBJ1-2 | TRBV12-3/TRBV12-4 | . | . | TGTGCCAGGCGGCGTGGCTACACCTTC | CARRRGYTF
TRBJ2-5 | TRBV2 | . | TRBD2 | TGTGCCAGCAGTGAATTCCGGCGGGGGGGCCGGTGGCAAGAGACCCAGTACTTC | CASSEFRRGGRWQETQYF
TRBJ1-1 | TRBV11-2 | . | . | TGTGCCAGCAGCTTAGCGGGCGGGGAGGGCACTGAAGCTTTCTTT | CASSLAGGEGTEAFF
TRBJ2-7 | TRBV5-1 | few | TRBD1 | TGCGCCAGCAGCTTGGACAGGGGGAACAACTACGAGCAGTACTTC | CASSLDRGNNYEQYF
TRBJ1-2 | TRBV4-1 | . | . | TGCGCCAGCAGCCAAGATCCGGCCTATGGCTACACCTTC | CASSQDPAYGYTF
TRBJ2-3 | TRBV24-1 | . | . | TGTGCCACCAAGGTTGATACGCAGTATTTT | CATKVDTQYF
TRBJ1-1 | TRBV7-2 | . | TRBD1 | TGTGCCAGCAGCTTAGCGAGGACAGGGCGAACTGAAGCTTTCTTT | CASSLARTGRTEAFF
TRBJ1-2 | TRBV5-1 | once | . | TGCGCCAGCAACACACAGGGCCCTAACTATGGCTACACCTTC | CASNTQGPNYGYTF
TRBJ1-1 | TRBV2 | once | TRBD1 | TGTGCCAGCACGACGGTCCCGGGACAGGTTATCTACACTGAAGCTTTCTTT | CASTTVPGQVIYTEAFF
TRBJ2-1 | TRBV6-5 | . | TRBD2 | TGTGCCAGCAGACCCAATAGCGGGAGTTCCCACAATGAGCAGTTCTTC | CASRPNSGSSHNEQFF
TRBJ1-1 | TRBV9 | . | . | TGTGCCAGCAGCGTAGGGGCCAGGGTGAACACTGAAGCTTTCTTT | CASSVGARVNTEAFF
TRBJ2-4 | TRBV20-1 | . | . | TGCAGTGCTACTCTTTCGCCGCCTGAGCAGTACTTC | CSATLSPPEQYF